The sequence of this T cell receptor beta chain was determined in a study of blood T cell repertoires in COVID-19. Study at large: COVID-19 samples, acute and convalescent, were from the United States, Italy and Spain.

Germline V gives CDR1 SEHNR, CDR2 FQNEAQ (reference sequence). Trimming removed 2 bases at V and 0 bases at J, with 4 bases between. The CDR3 totals 14 residues. TCRdb's copy holds only in-frame clones and misses some; the assay was immunoSEQ multiplex PCR. The sample comprises about 200,000 clones, 65% to 90% of which are singletons, and about 12% rests with the top ten. The receptor comes from a human donor in a cohort sampled during active COVID-19. The chain is built from TRBV7-9 and TRBJ1-4; no clear D gene. The specimen sequenced was peripheral blood. In DNA form, the CDR3 reads TGTGCCAGCAGCTTACATTCAACTAATGAAAAACTGTTTTTT. This translates into CASSLHSTNEKLFF.